This T cell receptor (beta chain) stems from a study of T cell responses to AZD1222 COVID-19 vaccine. Study-wide points: Nearly half of unique spike-specific TCRs reportedly avoided B.1.351 and B.1.1.7 mutated regions. Just a handful of people given AZD1222 tested seropositive at baseline. Donor demographics were predominantly white British with a female majority; clonal diversity may be underestimated.

Clones were read by immunoSEQ multiplex PCR, and TCRdb kept only the in-frame ones, dropping some. The data contain more than 55,000 clones, approximately 92% of them seen just once; the ten biggest clones take up 5% to 6.5%. CDR3 length equals 14 residues. Trimming took 7 bases from V and 6 from J; bases not matched to a gene: 5. The germline V gene has CDR1 SNHLY and CDR2 FYNNEI. Doses given second, at about 4 or about 12 weeks, were pooled. Comment on this clone: Its cognate antigen is unknown.

The material sequenced was peripheral blood, taken 28 days after the second AZD1222 dose. The clonotype originates from an adult who received the AZD1222 COVID-19 vaccine. The V and J genes are TRBV2 and TRBJ2-3, with 12 bases lining up with TRBD1. This chain's CDR3 is CASIRGQGADTQYF. The CDR3 DNA sequence: TGTGCCAGCATTAGGGGACAGGGGGCCGATACGCAGTATTTT.